The 32 T cell receptor beta chains reported below all come from one sample, sequenced in a study of cytomegalovirus exposure and HLA in healthy donors. PCR was performed using 60 Vbeta and 13 Jbeta primers. The repertoire was sequenced with immunoSEQ multiplex PCR; TCRdb's copy has only in-frame clones and lacks some. The sample has roughly 180,000 clones, roughly 80% seen once. The sample taken for sequencing was PBMCs. These receptors all stem from a boy aged 5-17 years in good health and CMV-seronegative.

The chain recombines TRBV6-1 with TRBJ2-7; possibly TRBD2 for D (6 bases). This CDR3 is 13 amino acids long. The V end lost 0 bases, the J end lost 5 bases, and 8 bases lay between the germline ends. Germline values: CDR1 MNHNS, CDR2 SASEGT. The CDR3 protein is CASSEALANEQYF. In DNA form, the CDR3 reads TGTGCCAGCAGTGAAGCTCTAGCGAACGAGCAGTACTTC.

The V and J genes are TRBV11-2 and TRBJ1-3; tentatively, D is TRBD1 (5 bases). Deletions cut 1 base from V and 4 bases from J, with 17 bases between. The CDR3 loop spans 17 amino acids. Germline CDR1 SGHAT, CDR2 FQNNGV. The CDR3 DNA follows: TGTGCCAGCAGCTTAGGGCCCCCCAGGGTCAAAGGAAACACCATATATTTT. It yields the protein CASSLGPPRVKGNTIYF. Based on the CDR3 plus reference TRBV11-2 and TRBJ1-3, the full variable domain is EAGVAQSPRYKIIEKRQSVAFWCNPISGHATLYWYQQILGQGPKLLIQFQNNGVVDDSQLPKDRFSAERLKGVDSTLKIQPAKLEDSAVYLCASSLGPPRVKGNTIYFGEGSWLTVV.

This clone was counted only a few times. The chain links TRBV4-2 to TRBJ2-1; D remains ambiguous. The V end lost 1 base, the J end lost 8 bases, and 9 bases lay between the germline ends. Germline values: CDR1 LGHNA, CDR2 YNFKEQ. This CDR3 comprises 13 residues. This CDR3 is CASSQVLSDEQFF. CDR3 bases: TGTGCCAGCAGCCAAGTGTTGTCCGATGAGCAGTTCTTC.

This rearrangement joins TRBV9 to TRBJ1-1; D is undetermined. CDR3 length: 13 residues. Germline assignment: CDR1 SGDLS and CDR2 YYNGEE. Between the trimmed V and J ends, which lost 0 bases and 7 bases, there was a span of 10 bases. CDR3 sequence: CASSVGVAVEAFF. The DNA of the CDR3 is TGTGCCAGCAGCGTAGGGGTTGCGGTTGAAGCTTTCTTT.

This clone occurred a few times. V usage is TRBV5-1 and J usage is TRBJ2-3, with 8 bases identical to TRBD2. The CDR3 is 17 amino acids. V lost 4 bases, J lost 1 base, and 11 bases stayed unmatched. The germline gives CDR1 SGHRS, CDR2 YFSETQ. The CDR3 DNA follows: TGCGCCAGCAGCCGGACCGGGCTAGCGGGCGGCACAGATACGCAGTATTTT. Its protein is CASSRTGLAGGTDTQYF.

This chain joins TRBV7-2 and TRBJ2-3, with a tentative D call TRBD1 (5 bases). This CDR3 has 13 amino acids. Germline loops: CDR1 SGHTA, CDR2 FQGNSA. V was shortened by 4 bases and J by 6 bases, with 11 bases between the two germline ends. The CDR3 sequence: CASSSIGVDTQYF. DNA of the CDR3: TGTGCCAGCAGCTCCATAGGGGTCGATACGCAGTATTTT.

The V and J genes are TRBV7-2 and TRBJ2-2; 8 bases align to TRBD1. CDR1 and CDR2 from the germline V gene are SGHTA and FQGNSA. Trimming at V came to 0 bases and at J to 10 bases, leaving 10 bases not matched to a gene. The length of the CDR3 is 16 residues. DNA of the CDR3: TGTGCCAGCAGCTTAGCCCGGACAGGGCTTCCTATGGAGCTGTTTTTT. Residues: CASSLARTGLPMELFF.

The chain links TRBV30 to TRBJ2-5; 8 bases are a match to TRBD1. Germline CDR1 is GTSNPN and CDR2 is SVGIG (reference sequence). The CDR3 runs to 15 residues. V was pared by 4 bases and J by 5 bases, with 12 bases of the junction left unmatched. CDR3 sequence reads: CAWTPGQGLRETQYF. CDR3 DNA sequence: TGTGCCTGGACTCCAGGACAGGGTTTGAGGGAGACCCAGTACTTC.

The chain combines TRBV15 with TRBJ1-5, with TRBD1 matching over 12 bases. Germline values: CDR1 LNHNV, CDR2 YYDKDF (reference sequence). The CDR3 extends over 15 amino acids. V lost 4 bases to trimming and J lost 5 bases; unmatched junction nucleotides: 3. This CDR3 reads CATSMGQGADQPQHF. For the CDR3, the DNA is TGTGCCACCAGCATGGGACAGGGGGCGGATCAGCCCCAGCATTTT.

This chain uses TRBV30 with TRBJ1-1, with D uncertain. The CDR3 extends over 16 amino acids. CDR1 is GTSNPN, CDR2 SVGIG, per germline (reference sequence). Trimming took off 6 bases at V and 0 bases at J, with 20 bases between the two ends. The CDR3 spells CACNFASTTLNTEAFF. Here the CDR3 DNA reads TGTGCCTGTAATTTTGCGTCCACCACGCTGAACACTGAAGCTTTCTTT.

Notes on this clone: Germline is not matched at one junction end, which may reflect a read error. The rearrangement links TRBV7-7 to TRBJ2-1; D perhaps matches TRBD1 (6 bases). The CDR3 has 16 residues. In germline, CDR1 is SSHAT, CDR2 FNYEAQ (reference sequence). CDR3 protein: CASSLLVRGVGNEQFF. CDR3 bases: TGTGCTAGCAGCTTACTCGTCAGGGGAGTTGGCAATGAGCAGTTCTTC. The complete variable domain, with remaining parts taken from reference TRBV7-7 and TRBJ2-1, reads GAGVSQSPRYKVTKRGQDVTLRCDPISSHATLYWYQQALGQGPEFLTYFNYEAQPDKSGLPSDRFSAERPEGSISTLTIQRTEQRDSAMYRCASSLLVRGVGNEQFFGPGTRLTVL.

V is TRBV5-4 and J is TRBJ2-4; the match to TRBD2 covers 7 bases. This CDR3 has 13 amino acids. The germline gives CDR1 SGHNT, CDR2 YYREEE (reference sequence). The V segment lost 1 base and the J segment 9 bases; nucleotides outside the gene matches: 4. The CDR3 DNA reads TGTGCCAGCAGCTTGACTAGCGTGAGCATTCAGTACTTC. Residues: CASSLTSVSIQYF.

Of note for this clone: Germline is not matched at one junction end, which may reflect a read error. The chain has TRBV7-9 and TRBJ1-4; TRBD1 is a possible D gene (5 bases). Germline V gene lookup returns CDR1 SEHNR and CDR2 FQNEAQ (reference sequence). The CDR3 consists of 15 residues. The CDR3 DNA follows: TGTGCCAGCAGTTTAGGCGGGGGATTCAATGAAAAACTGTTTTTT. Its translation: CASSLGGGFNEKLFF.

The V call is TRBV19, the J call TRBJ2-1, with D possibly matching TRBD2 (5 bases). CDR1 and CDR2 (germline): LNHDA, SQIVND (reference sequence). The CDR3 covers 14 residues. V shed 5 bases and J shed 9 bases, with 17 bases lying between them. CDR3 in amino acids: CASSDEGDVREQFF. CDR3 DNA sequence: TGTGCCAGTAGTGACGAGGGAGACGTCCGTGAGCAGTTCTTC.

This clone was observed a handful of times. The chain combines TRBV6-1 with TRBJ2-3, with 8 bases identical to TRBD1. This CDR3 contains 14 residues. Losses at the gene ends were 6 bases for V and 5 bases for J; bases not matched to a gene: 7. Germline V lookup: CDR1 MNHNS, CDR2 SASEGT. CDR3 amino acids: CASRVGQGGDTQYF. The CDR3 nucleotides are TGTGCCAGCAGGGTAGGACAGGGTGGAGATACGCAGTATTTT.

V usage is TRBV30 and J usage is TRBJ2-1; TRBD2 matches at 8 bases. V was pared by 3 bases and J by 5 bases, with 9 bases of the junction left unmatched. Germline values: CDR1 GTSNPN, CDR2 SVGIG (reference sequence). The CDR3 is 15 residues long. CDR3 protein: CAWRTRGALNNEQFF. In DNA form, the CDR3 reads TGTGCCTGGAGAACGCGGGGGGCGCTTAACAATGAGCAGTTCTTC.

The chain uses TRBV13 and TRBJ2-7; TRBD2 matches at 7 bases. The V gene end was trimmed by 3 bases and the J gene end by 2 bases; junction bases not matched to a gene: 1. Germline V gene data show CDR1 as PRHDT and CDR2 as FYEKMQ (reference sequence). The CDR3 sequence is 13 residues long. The CDR3 loop is CASSFGRAYEQYF. CDR3 bases: TGTGCCAGCAGCTTTGGGAGGGCCTACGAGCAGTACTTC.

This clone was counted once. This chain links TRBV19 with TRBJ1-6; the D gene is possibly TRBD1 (6 bases). Germline CDR1 reads LNHDA; CDR2 reads SQIVND (reference sequence). V lost 5 bases, J lost 10 bases, and 9 bases lay in between. This CDR3 is 12 amino acids long. In nucleotides, the CDR3 is TGTGCCAGTAGTCCCCAGGGGTCACCCCTCCACTTT. Translated: CASSPQGSPLHF.

This rearrangement joins TRBV9 to TRBJ1-6; 12 bases agree with TRBD1. Germline V CDR1 and CDR2: SGDLS, YYNGEE. V lost 3 bases and J lost 11; bases outside the gene matches: 12. The CDR3 spans 17 residues. The CDR3 region is CASSETGTGGLGAPLHF. In nucleotides, the CDR3 is TGTGCCAGCAGCGAAACCGGGACAGGGGGCCTTGGAGCACCCCTCCACTTT. Based on the CDR3 plus reference TRBV9 and TRBJ1-6, the full variable domain is DSGVTQTPKHLITATGQRVTLRCSPRSGDLSVYWYQQSLDQGLQFLIQYYNGEERAKGNILERFSAQQFPDLHSELNLSSLELGDSALYFCASSETGTGGLGAPLHFGNGTRLTVT.

The V gene is TRBV19, the J gene TRBJ1-5; maybe TRBD1 (5 bases). The CDR3 covers 16 residues. Germline CDR1 is LNHDA and CDR2 is SQIVND (reference sequence). Trimming shortened V by 3 bases and J by 5 bases, and 17 bases separated the two germline ends. The CDR3 loop reads CASSMPGLLEDQPQHF. The CDR3 nucleotides are TGTGCCAGTAGTATGCCGGGACTCCTGGAGGATCAGCCCCAGCATTTT. The whole variable domain, remainder taken from reference TRBV19 and TRBJ1-5, is DGGITQSPKYLFRKEGQNVTLSCEQNLNHDAMYWYRQDPGQGLRLIYYSQIVNDFQKGDIAEGYSVSREKKESFPLTVTSAQKNPTAFYLCASSMPGLLEDQPQHFGDGTRLSIL.

A single count supports this clone. In the same sample, other DNA sequences code for this CDR3. J is TRBJ1-1 and V is TRBV30; tentative D call: TRBD1 (5 bases). CDR1 and CDR2 (germline): GTSNPN, SVGIG (reference sequence). V dropped 1 base and J dropped 1 base, with 7 bases sitting between them. The CDR3 runs to 13 residues. CDR3 region: CAWSGQGNTEAFF. In DNA, the CDR3 is TGTGCCTGGAGTGGTCAGGGGAACACTGAAGCTTTCTTT. Full variable domain (rest looked up from reference TRBV30 and TRBJ1-1): SQTIHQWPATLVQPVGSPLSLECTVEGTSNPNLYWYRQAAGRGLQLLFYSVGIGQISSEVPQNLSASRPQDRQFILSSKKLLLSDSGFYLCAWSGQGNTEAFFGQGTRLTVV.

This rearrangement joins TRBV30 to TRBJ2-7; 7 positions agree with TRBD1. The V gene's germline CDR1 is GTSNPN and CDR2 SVGIG (reference sequence). The CDR3 runs to 14 residues. With V trimmed by 5 bases and J by 2 bases, 9 bases remained unmatched. Here the CDR3 DNA reads TGTGCCTGGGGAAGGGGGCGCAGAACCTACGAGCAGTACTTC. Amino acid sequence: CAWGRGRRTYEQYF.

The V call is TRBV7-3, the J call TRBJ2-6; D is possibly TRBD2 (6 bases). The CDR3 is 15 residues long. V dropped 3 bases and J dropped 0 bases, with 6 bases sitting between them. Germline V lookup: CDR1 SGHTA, CDR2 FQGTGA. The CDR3 DNA is TGTGCCAGCAGCTTGGGGGGCTCTGGGGCCAACGTCCTGACTTTC. Its protein is CASSLGGSGANVLTF.

The rearrangement links TRBV6-5 to TRBJ1-1; no clear D. CDR1 is MNHEY and CDR2 is SVGAGI in the germline V gene. V was pared by 8 bases and J by 1 base, with 5 bases between. The CDR3 covers 11 residues. The CDR3 region is CASQENTEAFF. In nucleotides, the CDR3 is TGTGCCAGCCAGGAGAACACTGAAGCTTTCTTT.

The chain has TRBV14 and TRBJ2-5; D is undetermined. The CDR3 contains 14 residues. Trimming took off 3 bases at V and 7 bases at J, with 15 bases between the two ends. From germline, CDR1 is SGHDN and CDR2 FVKESK. The CDR3 reads CASSQAFPLRTQYF. The CDR3 DNA reads TGTGCCAGCAGCCAGGCCTTTCCTCTTCGGACCCAGTACTTC.

This clone has a single count. The V call is TRBV19, the J call TRBJ1-1; 9 bases fit TRBD1. CDR1 and CDR2 from the germline V gene are LNHDA and SQIVND (reference sequence). The CDR3 runs to 15 residues. V lost 4 bases to trimming and J lost 0 bases; unmatched junction nucleotides: 3. In DNA form, the CDR3 reads TGTGCCAGTAGTAGGGGACAGGGTTTGAACACTGAAGCTTTCTTT. Protein sequence: CASSRGQGLNTEAFF.

DNA of the CDR3: TGCAGCGTGGTAAACAGGTACAGCTATGGCTACACCTTC. This encodes CSVVNRYSYGYTF. V and J are TRBV29-1 and TRBJ1-2; perhaps TRBD1 as D (5 bases). The V end lost 6 bases, the J end lost 4 bases, and 15 bases lay between the germline ends. In germline, CDR1 is SQVTM, CDR2 ANQGSEA. There are 13 residues in the CDR3.

The rearrangement uses TRBV5-8 and TRBJ1-2; 7 positions match TRBD1. Trimming took 0 bases from V and 5 from J; bases not matched to a gene: 4. Germline V gene data show CDR1 as SGHTS and CDR2 as YDEGEE. This CDR3 region has 14 residues. CDR3 DNA sequence: TGTGCCAGCAGCTTGGCCGACAGGGTATATGGCTACACCTTC. Translated: CASSLADRVYGYTF.

The gene calls are TRBV19 and TRBJ1-1; TRBD1 matches at 8 bases. Losses at the gene ends were 6 bases for V and 4 bases for J; bases not matched to a gene: 1. Per germline, CDR1 LNHDA and CDR2 SQIVND (reference sequence). This CDR3 comprises 12 residues. The CDR3 nucleotides read TGTGCCAGTAGACAGGGGGTCACTGAAGCTTTCTTT. Its protein product is CASRQGVTEAFF.

The V call is TRBV29-1, the J call TRBJ2-1; 13 nucleotides match TRBD2. V dropped 3 bases and J dropped 0; count of bases not matched to a gene: 8. The CDR3 contains 18 residues. In germline, CDR1 is SQVTM, CDR2 ANQGSEA. The CDR3 region is CSVDPPGLAGLSYNEQFF. Here the CDR3 DNA reads TGCAGCGTTGATCCTCCGGGACTAGCGGGGCTCTCCTACAATGAGCAGTTCTTC.

The gene calls are TRBV27 and TRBJ1-4; TRBD1 matches at 12 bases. Germline trimming cut 2 bases from V and 4 bases from J; bases unmatched to any gene: 8. Per germline, CDR1 MNHEY and CDR2 SMNVEV (reference sequence). This CDR3 has 18 amino acids. CDR3 coding DNA: TGTGCCAGCAGTTTAGCGGGACAGGGGGCTGTTGATAATGAAAAACTGTTTTTT. As protein: CASSLAGQGAVDNEKLFF. The variable domain in full, with the rest retrieved from reference TRBV27 and TRBJ1-4, is EAQVTQNPRYLITVTGKKLTVTCSQNMNHEYMSWYRQDPGLGLRQIYYSMNVEVTDKGDVPEGYKVSRKEKRNFPLILESPSPNQTSLYFCASSLAGQGAVDNEKLFFGSGTQLSVL.

The count of this clone is one. The J gene is TRBJ2-7, the V gene TRBV9; D ambiguous. V was clipped by 0 bases and J by 6 bases, with 13 bases between them. The CDR3 is 14 amino acids. Per germline, CDR1 SGDLS and CDR2 YYNGEE. CDR3 coding DNA: TGTGCCAGCAGCGTAGGTCCTACGCCCTCCGAGCAGTACTTC. Translating gives CASSVGPTPSEQYF.